This TCR beta chain comes out of a study of blood T cell repertoires in COVID-19. The wider study: Sites in the United States, Italy and Spain provided acute and convalescent COVID-19 samples.

Germline values: CDR1 LGHDT, CDR2 YNNKEL (reference sequence). With 0 bases removed from V and 3 bases from J, the gap between germline ends came to 7 bases. The CDR3 sequence is 14 residues long. Libraries were prepared by immunoSEQ multiplex PCR; TCRdb keeps only in-frame clonotypes and omits some of them. Of fewer than 250,000 clones in the sample, 83% are singletons; the top ten hold around 5.2%. Material: peripheral blood. The chain joins TRBV3-1 (or the pseudogene TRBV3-2) to TRBJ2-3; D perhaps matches TRBD2 (6 bases). This clonotype was sampled from a human donor in a cohort sampled during active COVID-19. The CDR3 nucleotides read TGTGCCAGCAGCCAAGATCTAGCGACAGATACGCAGTATTTT. Protein sequence: CASSQDLATDTQYF.